Listed here is a single T cell receptor beta chain. The sample is drawn from a study of cytomegalovirus exposure and HLA in healthy donors. In the PCR, 60 Vbeta and 13 Jbeta primers were used. Sequencing used immunoSEQ multiplex PCR; TCRdb keeps in-frame clones, though not all of them. The table records some 200,000 clones, over 65% of them present only once. V lost 0 bases and J lost 1, with 4 bases in between. CDR1 is SGHRS, CDR2 YFSETQ, per germline. This CDR3 has 13 amino acids. The sample consisted of PBMCs. The clonotype originates from a woman in her sixties in good health and CMV-seropositive. The chain joins TRBV5-1 to TRBJ1-1; D ambiguous. The DNA of the CDR3 is TGCGCCAGCAGCTTGGGAGCGAACACTGAAGCTTTCTTT. Protein sequence: CASSLGANTEAFF. Supplemented by reference TRBV5-1 and TRBJ1-1, the full variable domain reads KAGVTQTPRYLIKTRGQQVTLSCSPISGHRSVSWYQQTPGQGLQFLFEYFSETQRNKGNFPGRFSGRQFSNSRSEMNVSTLELGDSALYLCASSLGANTEAFFGQGTRLTVV.